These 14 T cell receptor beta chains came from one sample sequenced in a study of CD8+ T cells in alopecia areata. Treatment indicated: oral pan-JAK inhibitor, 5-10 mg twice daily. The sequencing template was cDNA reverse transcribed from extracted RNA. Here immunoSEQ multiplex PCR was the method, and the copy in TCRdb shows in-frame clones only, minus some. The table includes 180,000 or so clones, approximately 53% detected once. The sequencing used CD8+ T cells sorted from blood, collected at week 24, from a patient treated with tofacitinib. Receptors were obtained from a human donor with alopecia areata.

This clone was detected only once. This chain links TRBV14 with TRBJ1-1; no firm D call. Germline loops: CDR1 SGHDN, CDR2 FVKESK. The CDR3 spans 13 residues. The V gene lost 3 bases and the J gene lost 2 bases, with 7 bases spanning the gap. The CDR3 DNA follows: TGTGCCAGCAGCCAGAGTCGAAACACTGAAGCTTTCTTT. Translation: CASSQSRNTEAFF.

The CDR3 is CASSLVGTDTQYF. The DNA of the CDR3 is TGTGCCAGCAGCTTAGTTGGCACAGATACGCAGTATTTT. V and J are TRBV7-9 and TRBJ2-3; D not certain. Trimming took 1 base from V and 1 from J, leaving 3 bases between them. Germline CDR1 SEHNR, CDR2 FQNEAQ (reference sequence). The length of the CDR3 is 13 residues.

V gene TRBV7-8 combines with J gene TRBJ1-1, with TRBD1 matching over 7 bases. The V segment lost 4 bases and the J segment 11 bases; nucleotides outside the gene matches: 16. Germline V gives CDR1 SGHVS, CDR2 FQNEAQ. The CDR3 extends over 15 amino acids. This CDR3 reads CASSSTPGTVFEAFF. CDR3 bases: TGTGCCAGCAGCTCCACGCCCGGGACAGTTTTTGAGGCTTTCTTT.

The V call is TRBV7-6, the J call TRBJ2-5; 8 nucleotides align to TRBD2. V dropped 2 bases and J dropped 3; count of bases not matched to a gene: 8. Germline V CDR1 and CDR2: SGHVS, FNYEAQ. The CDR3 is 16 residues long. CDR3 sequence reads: CASSLQGLDYEETQYF. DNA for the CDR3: TGTGCCAGCAGCTTACAGGGACTAGATTACGAAGAGACCCAGTACTTC. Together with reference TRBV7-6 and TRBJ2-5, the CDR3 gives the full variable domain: GAGVSQSPRYKVTKRGQDVALRCDPISGHVSLYWYRQALGQGPEFLTYFNYEAQQDKSGLPNDRFSAERPEGSISTLTIQRTEQRDSAMYRCASSLQGLDYEETQYFGPGTRLLVL.

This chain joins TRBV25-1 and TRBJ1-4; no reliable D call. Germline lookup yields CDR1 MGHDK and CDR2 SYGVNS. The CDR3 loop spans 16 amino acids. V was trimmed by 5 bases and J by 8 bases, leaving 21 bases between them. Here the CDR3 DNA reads TGTGCCAGCAGTCCATACCGGCGGGTGGAAGAGGAAAAACTGTTTTTT. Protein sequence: CASSPYRRVEEEKLFF.

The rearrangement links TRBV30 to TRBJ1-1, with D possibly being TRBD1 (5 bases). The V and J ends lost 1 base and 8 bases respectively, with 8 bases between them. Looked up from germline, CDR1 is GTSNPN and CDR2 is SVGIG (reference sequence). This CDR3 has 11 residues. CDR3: CAWSEGREAFF. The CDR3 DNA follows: TGTGCCTGGAGTGAGGGGAGGGAAGCTTTCTTT.

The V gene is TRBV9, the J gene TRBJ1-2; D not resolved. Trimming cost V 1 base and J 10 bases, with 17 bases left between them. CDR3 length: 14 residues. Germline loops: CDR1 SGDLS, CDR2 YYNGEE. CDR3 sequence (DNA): TGTGCCAGCAGCGTAAGTGACGGAGACCTCATCTACACCTTC. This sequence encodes CASSVSDGDLIYTF.

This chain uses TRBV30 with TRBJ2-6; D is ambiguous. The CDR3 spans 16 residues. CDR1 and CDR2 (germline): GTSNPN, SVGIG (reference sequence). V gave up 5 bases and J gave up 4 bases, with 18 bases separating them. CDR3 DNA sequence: TGTGCCTGGGCACCTCGGGCGTCAAGGGGGGCCAACGTCCTGACTTTC. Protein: CAWAPRASRGANVLTF.

The CDR3 loop is CASSYAGGTGELFF. The CDR3 region has the DNA TGTGCCAGCAGTTACGCGGGTGGCACCGGGGAGCTGTTTTTT. The J gene is TRBJ2-2, the V gene TRBV6-5; D is perhaps TRBD2 (5 bases). V lost 2 bases and J 4 bases, leaving 8 bases between the germline ends. CDR3 length: 14 amino acids. Germline lookup yields CDR1 MNHEY and CDR2 SVGAGI.

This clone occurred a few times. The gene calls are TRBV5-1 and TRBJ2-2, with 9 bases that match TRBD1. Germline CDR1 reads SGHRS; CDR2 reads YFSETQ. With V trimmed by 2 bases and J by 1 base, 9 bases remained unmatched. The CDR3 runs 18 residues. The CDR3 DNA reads TGCGCCAGCAGCTTAACCGGGACAGGGTCCCTGAACACCGGGGAGCTGTTTTTT. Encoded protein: CASSLTGTGSLNTGELFF. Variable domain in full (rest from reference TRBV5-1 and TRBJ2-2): KAGVTQTPRYLIKTRGQQVTLSCSPISGHRSVSWYQQTPGQGLQFLFEYFSETQRNKGNFPGRFSGRQFSNSRSEMNVSTLELGDSALYLCASSLTGTGSLNTGELFFGEGSRLTVL.

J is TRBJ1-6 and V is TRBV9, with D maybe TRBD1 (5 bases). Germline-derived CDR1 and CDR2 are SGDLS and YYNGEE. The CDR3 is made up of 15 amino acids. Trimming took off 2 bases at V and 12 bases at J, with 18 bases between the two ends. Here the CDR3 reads CASSVDWGLAQPLHF. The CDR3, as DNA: TGTGCCAGCAGCGTGGACTGGGGGTTAGCTCAACCCCTCCACTTT.

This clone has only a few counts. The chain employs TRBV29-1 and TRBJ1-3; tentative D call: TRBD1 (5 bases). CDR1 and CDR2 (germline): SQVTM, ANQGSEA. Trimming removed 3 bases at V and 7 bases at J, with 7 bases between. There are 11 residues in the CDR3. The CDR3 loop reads CSVDEGNTIYF. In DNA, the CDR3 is TGCAGCGTTGACGAGGGGAACACCATATATTTT.

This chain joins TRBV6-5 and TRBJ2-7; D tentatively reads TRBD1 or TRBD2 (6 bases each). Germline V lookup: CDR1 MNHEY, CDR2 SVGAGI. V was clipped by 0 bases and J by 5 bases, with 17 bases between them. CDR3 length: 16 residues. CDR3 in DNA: TGTGCCAGCAGTTACTCGAGGGGGGAGTTCTGGGACGAGCAGTACTTC. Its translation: CASSYSRGEFWDEQYF.

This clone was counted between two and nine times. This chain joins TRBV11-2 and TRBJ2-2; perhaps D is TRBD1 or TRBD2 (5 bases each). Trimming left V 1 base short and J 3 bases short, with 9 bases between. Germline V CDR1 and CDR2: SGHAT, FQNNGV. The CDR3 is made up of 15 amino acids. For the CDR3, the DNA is TGTGCCAGCAGCTTAGGGCAGGGAGACACCGGGGAGCTGTTTTTT. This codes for CASSLGQGDTGELFF.